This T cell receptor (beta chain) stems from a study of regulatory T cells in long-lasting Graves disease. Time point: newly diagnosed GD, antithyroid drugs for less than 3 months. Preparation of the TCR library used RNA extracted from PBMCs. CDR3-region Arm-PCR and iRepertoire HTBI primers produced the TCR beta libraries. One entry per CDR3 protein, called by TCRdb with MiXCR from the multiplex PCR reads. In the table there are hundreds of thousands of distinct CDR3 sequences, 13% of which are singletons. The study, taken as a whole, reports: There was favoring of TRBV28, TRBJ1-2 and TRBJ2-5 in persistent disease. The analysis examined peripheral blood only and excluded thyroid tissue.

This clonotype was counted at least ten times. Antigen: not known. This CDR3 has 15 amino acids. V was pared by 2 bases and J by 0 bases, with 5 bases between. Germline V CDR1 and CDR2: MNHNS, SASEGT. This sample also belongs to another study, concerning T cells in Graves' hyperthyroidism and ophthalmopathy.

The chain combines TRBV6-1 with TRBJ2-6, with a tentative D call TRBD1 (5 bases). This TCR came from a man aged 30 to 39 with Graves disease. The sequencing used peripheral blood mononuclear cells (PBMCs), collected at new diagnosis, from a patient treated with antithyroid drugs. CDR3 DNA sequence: TGTGCCAGCAGTGAAAGGGGCTCTGGGGCCAACGTCCTGACTTTC. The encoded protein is CASSERGSGANVLTF.